This paragraph reports one T cell receptor (beta chain). Its cognate antigen has yet to be identified. No much larger clonotype is one base removed from it; base qualities were not supplied. These data belong to a study of blood T cell repertoires in COVID-19 (dated by TCRdb to the early 2020s). Broadly, across the study: Samples covering the acute and convalescent phases of COVID-19 were provided by collaborators in the United States, Italy and Spain. The dataset comprised deeply sampled blood TCRbeta repertoires from subjects exposed to, actively infected with, or recovered from COVID-19. The repertoires were released in a freely available public database meant as a resource for research on the immune response to SARS-CoV-2. The samples were drawn from two sources: the first 160 participants of the ongoing ImmuneRACE study, and 1,200 or so subjects contributed by 6 global collaborators. The prospective study material was composed of cDNA or gDNA derived from T cells, B-cell-depleted T cells, or PBMCs. Nearly every sample came with metadata listing a de-identified subject ID, COVID-19 status, age in years and sex. Where available, HLA class I and class II types were obtained from metadata supplied by the sample provider rather than from assay-based typing.

TCRbeta CDR3 regions were amplified from genomic DNA using the immunoSEQ Assay, a bias-controlled multiplex PCR. The study's processing was this. Nucleated cell counts per sample were estimated from amplification of reference gene primers within the assay. To quantify the absolute abundance of each unique TCRbeta CDR3 rearrangement, sequence reads were collapsed and filtered. For each sample, productive Simpson clonality was calculated as the square root of Simpson's diversity index across productive rearrangements. TCRdb's version of the immuneACCESS table is confined to in-frame rearrangements and falls short of the full clone set. An unresolved V gene accounts for under half of the shortfall where checked; the remainder is of unknown origin. That table gives V, J and clone size, and the DNA gave D and trimming. The sample table contains a few hundred thousand clones; only one count was recorded for approximately 86% of them. About 3% of the sample lies in the top ten.

Relative to germline, V is 1 base shorter and J is 0 bases shorter, with 6 bases between their ends. CDR1 and CDR2, per the germline V gene, are SGHTA and FQGNSA. From cysteine to phenylalanine, the CDR3 is 15 amino acids long. Solely the CDR3 DNA is kept, with 45 bases framed from the first base. The collaborating institutions used their own protocols to collect whole blood in K2EDTA tubes. Collaborator samples were shipped for TCRbeta analysis as frozen whole blood, isolated PBMCs, or DNA extracted from either sample type. What the study reported, not specific to this receptor: The quantity of clinical and demographic metadata differed by source and by participant and was supplied without curation.

In this chain, TRBV7-2 is recombined with TRBJ2-2; the D region possibly corresponds to TRBD2 (6 bases align). Sequencing was carried out using peripheral blood. The clonotype originates from a woman between 18 and 30 years old with acute or convalescent COVID-19. The nucleotide sequence is given as TGTGCCAGCAGCTTAGGGACTACGAACACCGGGGAGCTGTTTTTT. Translated, it gives CASSLGTTNTGELFF.